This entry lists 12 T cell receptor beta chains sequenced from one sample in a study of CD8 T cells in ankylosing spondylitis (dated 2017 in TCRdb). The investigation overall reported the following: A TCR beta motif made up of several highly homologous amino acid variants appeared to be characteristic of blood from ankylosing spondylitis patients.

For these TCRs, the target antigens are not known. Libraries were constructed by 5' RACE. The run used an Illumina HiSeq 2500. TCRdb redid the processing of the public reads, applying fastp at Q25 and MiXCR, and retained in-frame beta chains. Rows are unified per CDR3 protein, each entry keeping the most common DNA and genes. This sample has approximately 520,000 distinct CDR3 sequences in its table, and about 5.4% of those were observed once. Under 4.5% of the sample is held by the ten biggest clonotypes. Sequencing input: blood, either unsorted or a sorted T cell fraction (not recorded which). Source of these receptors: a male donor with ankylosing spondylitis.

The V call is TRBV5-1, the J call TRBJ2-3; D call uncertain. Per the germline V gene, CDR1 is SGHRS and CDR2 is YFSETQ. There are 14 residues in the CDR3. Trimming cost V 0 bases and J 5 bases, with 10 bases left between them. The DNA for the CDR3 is TGCGCCAGCAGCTTGGTGGGCCACAGAGATACGCAGTATTTT. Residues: CASSLVGHRDTQYF. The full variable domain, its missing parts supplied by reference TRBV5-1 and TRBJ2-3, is KAGVTQTPRYLIKTRGQQVTLSCSPISGHRSVSWYQQTPGQGLQFLFEYFSETQRNKGNFPGRFSGRQFSNSRSEMNVSTLELGDSALYLCASSLVGHRDTQYFGPGTRLTVL.

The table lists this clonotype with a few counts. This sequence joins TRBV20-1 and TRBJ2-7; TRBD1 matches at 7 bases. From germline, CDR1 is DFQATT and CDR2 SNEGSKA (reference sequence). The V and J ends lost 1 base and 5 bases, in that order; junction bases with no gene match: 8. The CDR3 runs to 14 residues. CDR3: CSARGRQGVDEQYF. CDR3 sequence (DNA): TGCAGTGCTAGAGGGAGACAGGGAGTAGACGAGCAGTACTTC.

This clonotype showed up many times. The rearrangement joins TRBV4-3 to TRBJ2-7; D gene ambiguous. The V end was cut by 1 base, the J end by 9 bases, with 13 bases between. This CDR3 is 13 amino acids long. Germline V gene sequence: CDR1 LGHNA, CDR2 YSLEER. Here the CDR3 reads CASSQVLGRRQYF. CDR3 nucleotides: TGCGCCAGCAGCCAAGTCCTAGGGCGGAGGCAGTACTTC.

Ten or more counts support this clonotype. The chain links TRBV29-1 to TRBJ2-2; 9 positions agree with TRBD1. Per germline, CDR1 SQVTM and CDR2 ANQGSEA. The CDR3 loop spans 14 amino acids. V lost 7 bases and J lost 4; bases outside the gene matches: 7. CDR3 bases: TGCAGCGCCTGCCGGGACAGGGTCACCGGGGAGCTGTTTTTT. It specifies CSACRDRVTGELFF.

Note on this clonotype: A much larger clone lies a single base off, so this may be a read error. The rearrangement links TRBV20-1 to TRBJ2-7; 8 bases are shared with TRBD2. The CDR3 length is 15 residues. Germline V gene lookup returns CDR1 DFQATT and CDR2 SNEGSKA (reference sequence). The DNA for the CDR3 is TGCAGTGCTAGGGGGTCGGGACTAGAGGCCTACGAGCAGCACTTC. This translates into CSARGSGLEAYEQHF.

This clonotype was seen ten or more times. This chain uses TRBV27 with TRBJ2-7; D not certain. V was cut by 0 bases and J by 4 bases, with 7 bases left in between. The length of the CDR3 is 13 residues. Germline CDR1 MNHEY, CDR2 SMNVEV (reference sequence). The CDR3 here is CASSLSHSYEQYF. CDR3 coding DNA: TGTGCCAGCAGTTTATCCCACAGTTACGAGCAGTACTTC.

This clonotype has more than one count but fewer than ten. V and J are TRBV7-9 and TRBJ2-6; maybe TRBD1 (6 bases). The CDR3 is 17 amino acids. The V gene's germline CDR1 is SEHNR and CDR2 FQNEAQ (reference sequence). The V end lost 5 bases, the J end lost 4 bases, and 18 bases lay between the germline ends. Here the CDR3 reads CASSPDSPLRGANVLTF. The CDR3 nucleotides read TGTGCCAGCAGCCCGGACAGCCCTCTGAGGGGGGCCAACGTCCTGACTTTC. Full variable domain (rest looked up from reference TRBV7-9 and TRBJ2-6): DTGVSQNPRHKITKRGQNVTFRCDPISEHNRLYWYRQTLGQGPEFLTYFQNEAQLEKSRLLSDRFSAERPKGSFSTLEIQRTEQGDSAMYLCASSPDSPLRGANVLTFGAGSRLTVL.

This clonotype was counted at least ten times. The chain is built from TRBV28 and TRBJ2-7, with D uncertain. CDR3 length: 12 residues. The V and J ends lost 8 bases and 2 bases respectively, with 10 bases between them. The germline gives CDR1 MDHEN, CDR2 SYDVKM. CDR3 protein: CASDQGPYEQYF. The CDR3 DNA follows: TGTGCCAGCGACCAAGGACCCTACGAGCAGTACTTC.

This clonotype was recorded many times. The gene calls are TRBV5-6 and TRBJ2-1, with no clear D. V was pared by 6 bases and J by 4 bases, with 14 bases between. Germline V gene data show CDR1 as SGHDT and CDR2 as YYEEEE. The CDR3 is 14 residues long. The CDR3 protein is CASTGIPNYNEQFF. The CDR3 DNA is TGTGCCAGCACCGGAATTCCCAATTACAATGAGCAGTTCTTC.

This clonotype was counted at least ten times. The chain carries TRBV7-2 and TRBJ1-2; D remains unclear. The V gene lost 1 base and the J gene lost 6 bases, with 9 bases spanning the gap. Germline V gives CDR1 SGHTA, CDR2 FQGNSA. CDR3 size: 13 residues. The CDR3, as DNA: TGTGCCAGCAGCTTAGATTGGCCGGATGGCTACACCTTC. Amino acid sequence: CASSLDWPDGYTF.

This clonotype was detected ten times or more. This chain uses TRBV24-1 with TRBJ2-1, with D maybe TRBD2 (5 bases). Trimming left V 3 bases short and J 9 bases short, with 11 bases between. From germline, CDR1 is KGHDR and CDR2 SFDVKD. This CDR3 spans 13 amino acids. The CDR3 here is CATSDASAGEQFF. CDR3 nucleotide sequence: TGTGCCACCAGTGATGCTAGTGCGGGTGAGCAGTTCTTC.

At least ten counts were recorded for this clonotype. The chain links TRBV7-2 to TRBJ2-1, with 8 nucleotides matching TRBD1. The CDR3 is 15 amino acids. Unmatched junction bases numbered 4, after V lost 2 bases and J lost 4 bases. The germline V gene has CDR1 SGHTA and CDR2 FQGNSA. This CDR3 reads CASSLQGQDYNEQFF. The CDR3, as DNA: TGTGCCAGCAGCTTACAGGGACAGGATTACAATGAGCAGTTCTTC.